This T cell receptor (beta chain) appears in the sequencing data of a study of blood T cell repertoires in COVID-19. Study at large: Acute-phase and convalescent COVID-19 samples originated in the United States, Italy and Spain. T cells, B-cell-depleted T cells, or PBMCs supplied cDNA or gDNA.

Original analysis: Nucleated cell number was recorded as an estimate derived from reference gene primer amplification. Sequencing was performed with immunoSEQ multiplex PCR; in TCRdb, only in-frame clones are kept and a portion is missing. V and J calls and clone size are those listed in that table; D and trimming were worked out from the DNA. This table holds fewer than 250,000 clones, approximately 82% found once. Between the trimmed V and J ends, which lost 0 bases and 3 bases, there was a span of 7 bases. Germline values: CDR1 SGHDT, CDR2 YYEEEE. The CDR3 is 13 amino acids. The chain carries TRBV5-6 and TRBJ2-7; D might be TRBD1 (6 bases). Sequencing input: peripheral blood. This receptor was obtained from a man aged 50 to 60 with active or convalescent COVID-19. In nucleotides, the CDR3 is TGTGCCAGCAGCTTGGAGGGGGACTACGAGCAGTACTTC. Translating it yields CASSLEGDYEQYF.